These 27 T cell receptor beta chains came from one sample sequenced in a study of blood T cell repertoires in COVID-19. Some clones are missing from TCRdb's copy, which holds only in-frame ones; the method was immunoSEQ multiplex PCR. The profile shows around 200,000 clones, around 84% of them singletons. The specimen was PBMCs or T cells enriched from blood (not recorded which). The source is a woman under 40 who had recovered from COVID-19.

V is TRBV3-1 (or the pseudogene TRBV3-2) and J is TRBJ2-1; D may be TRBD1 (6 bases). Germline CDR1 is LGHDT and CDR2 is YNNKEL (reference sequence). The V end was cut by 2 bases, the J end by 7 bases, with 9 bases between. This CDR3 spans 13 amino acids. This CDR3 reads CASSQTGWNEQFF. CDR3 nucleotides: TGTGCCAGCAGCCAAACAGGGTGGAATGAGCAGTTCTTC.

This clone was counted a few times. V is TRBV4-2 and J is TRBJ1-3; D possibly corresponds to TRBD1 (5 bases). The germline V and J ends were trimmed by 2 bases and 0 bases, with 17 bases remaining between them. The CDR3 sequence is 18 residues long. Germline V CDR1 and CDR2: LGHNA, YNFKEQ. CDR3: CASSQILGQTDSGNTIYF. The CDR3 nucleotides read TGTGCCAGCAGCCAAATTTTGGGGCAGACCGACTCTGGAAACACCATATATTTT.

The V gene is TRBV5-6, the J gene TRBJ2-7; D is perhaps TRBD2 (6 bases). Germline V lookup: CDR1 SGHDT, CDR2 YYEEEE. This CDR3 spans 16 amino acids. V gave up 7 bases and J gave up 5 bases, with 25 bases separating them. Here the CDR3 reads CASRPAYGSTGDEQYF. CDR3 coding DNA: TGTGCCAGCCGCCCGGCGTATGGGTCGACGGGGGACGAGCAGTACTTC. Together with reference TRBV5-6 and TRBJ2-7, the CDR3 gives the full variable domain: DAGVTQSPTHLIKTRGQQVTLRCSPKSGHDTVSWYQQALGQGPQFIFQYYEEEERQRGNFPDRFSGHQFPNYSSELNVNALLLGDSALYLCASRPAYGSTGDEQYFGPGTRLTVT.

The V call is TRBV18, the J call TRBJ2-1, with 15 bases matching TRBD2. Germline CDR1 KGHSH, CDR2 LQKENI. Unmatched junction bases numbered 13, after V lost 2 bases and J lost 2 bases. The CDR3 loop spans 21 amino acids. The CDR3 reads CASSPLPRTSGRAWPYNEQFF. The CDR3 nucleotides are TGTGCCAGCTCACCATTACCGAGGACTAGCGGGAGGGCCTGGCCCTACAATGAGCAGTTCTTC. Using reference TRBV18 and TRBJ2-1 for the parts outside the CDR3, the full variable domain is NAGVMQNPRHLVRRRGQEARLRCSPMKGHSHVYWYRQLPEEGLKFMVYLQKENIIDESGMPKERFSAEFPKEGPSILRIQQVVRGDSAAYFCASSPLPRTSGRAWPYNEQFFGPGTRLTVL.

V usage is TRBV28 and J usage is TRBJ2-6, with unresolved D. The ends were cut back, 6 bases at V and 1 base at J, with 7 bases in the middle. The germline gives CDR1 MDHEN, CDR2 SYDVKM. The CDR3 is 14 residues long. In nucleotides, the CDR3 is TGTGCCAGCAGATCCTTATCTGGGGCCAACGTCCTGACTTTC. This codes for CASRSLSGANVLTF.

In its sample, this clone was seen once. This sequence joins TRBV18 and TRBJ1-1, with 10 bases matching TRBD1. The CDR3 consists of 17 residues. The germline V gene has CDR1 KGHSH and CDR2 LQKENI. The junction had 10 bases not matched to a gene; V was cut back by 5 bases and J by 1 base. DNA of the CDR3: TGTGCCAGCTCAATCAATATAAGACAGGGGGCGAACACTGAAGCTTTCTTT. Translation gives CASSINIRQGANTEAFF.

The rearrangement links TRBV5-1 to TRBJ1-1, with D uncertain. V lost 3 bases and J lost 3, with 15 bases in between. This CDR3 spans 15 amino acids. Germline CDR1 is SGHRS and CDR2 is YFSETQ. The CDR3 coding sequence is TGCGCCAGCAGCTCCTCATGGACTGATCACACTGAAGCTTTCTTT. Its protein product is CASSSSWTDHTEAFF. The full variable domain, in which reference TRBV5-1 and TRBJ1-1 provide the parts outside the CDR3, is KAGVTQTPRYLIKTRGQQVTLSCSPISGHRSVSWYQQTPGQGLQFLFEYFSETQRNKGNFPGRFSGRQFSNSRSEMNVSTLELGDSALYLCASSSSWTDHTEAFFGQGTRLTVV.

This clone was detected a few times. The V call is TRBV5-6, the J call TRBJ1-2; TRBD1 matches 7 bases. The junction had 2 bases not matched to a gene; V was cut back by 7 bases and J by 2 bases. The CDR3 loop spans 12 amino acids. The germline V gene encodes CDR1 SGHDT and CDR2 YYEEEE. The CDR3 is CASGTDNYGYTF. CDR3 sequence (DNA): TGTGCCAGCGGGACAGACAACTATGGCTACACCTTC.

V is TRBV4-1 and J is TRBJ1-1, with D uncertain. This CDR3 comprises 14 residues. The V and J ends lost 2 bases and 5 bases respectively, with 12 bases between them. CDR1 and CDR2 (germline): MGHRA, YSYEKL. The CDR3 coding sequence is TGCGCCAGCAGCCAACCCCCGGTTGAGACTGAAGCTTTCTTT. Encoded protein: CASSQPPVETEAFF.

The chain carries TRBV27 and TRBJ2-1; 12 bases are shared with TRBD1. The CDR3 extends over 16 amino acids. Germline CDR1 and CDR2: MNHEY and SMNVEV (reference sequence). The J segment lost 9 bases and the V segment lost 4 bases, leaving 10 bases of the junction unmatched. CDR3 sequence (DNA): TGTGCCAGCAGTTGGCGTAGGGACAGGGGGCCGGGTGAGCAGTTCTTC. Translation gives CASSWRRDRGPGEQFF.

V usage is TRBV7-9 and J usage is TRBJ2-1; D perhaps matches TRBD1 (6 bases). Per the germline V gene, CDR1 is SEHNR and CDR2 is FQNEAQ (reference sequence). Between the trimmed V and J ends, which lost 5 bases and 5 bases, there was a span of 19 bases. This CDR3 has 16 amino acids. Written as DNA, the CDR3 is TGTGCCAGCAGCCCCCCCGTAGGGGGAGTCAACAATGAGCAGTTCTTC. Translation: CASSPPVGGVNNEQFF. Full variable domain (remainder filled in from reference TRBV7-9 and TRBJ2-1): DTGVSQNPRHKITKRGQNVTFRCDPISEHNRLYWYRQTLGQGPEFLTYFQNEAQLEKSRLLSDRFSAERPKGSFSTLEIQRTEQGDSAMYLCASSPPVGGVNNEQFFGPGTRLTVL.

This clone has a handful of counts. The V call is TRBV18, the J call TRBJ2-3, with D unresolved. CDR3 length: 15 residues. Germline CDR1 KGHSH, CDR2 LQKENI. Trimming removed 2 bases at V and 3 bases at J, with 12 bases between. In DNA, the CDR3 is TGTGCCAGCTCACCAATACAACAGTCAACAGATACGCAGTATTTT. This gives the protein CASSPIQQSTDTQYF.

This chain connects TRBV7-3 to TRBJ1-4; 9 bases are shared with TRBD1. Unmatched junction bases numbered 0, after V lost 2 bases and J lost 2 bases. The V gene's germline CDR1 is SGHTA and CDR2 FQGTGA. This CDR3 is built from 15 residues. The chain's CDR3 is CASSLGTGTNEKLFF. CDR3 coding DNA: TGTGCCAGCAGCTTAGGGACAGGGACTAATGAAAAACTGTTTTTT. Full variable domain (outside the CDR3, taken from reference TRBV7-3 and TRBJ1-4): GAGVSQTPSNKVTEKGKYVELRCDPISGHTALYWYRQSLGQGPEFLIYFQGTGAADDSGLPNDRFFAVRPEGSVSTLKIQRTERGDSAVYLCASSLGTGTNEKLFFGSGTQLSVL.

The chain has TRBV4-2 and TRBJ1-1; D gene uncertain. The CDR3 contains 15 residues. Trimming pared 1 base from V and 3 bases from J, leaving 12 bases between. The germline gives CDR1 LGHNA, CDR2 YNFKEQ. CDR3 in DNA: TGTGCCAGCAGCCAAGGCAATGACTATCACACTGAAGCTTTCTTT. It translates to CASSQGNDYHTEAFF.

This chain joins TRBV7-9 and TRBJ2-5, with D tentatively TRBD1 (6 bases). The CDR3 is made up of 16 amino acids. CDR1 is SEHNR and CDR2 is FQNEAQ in the germline V gene (reference sequence). Trimming pared 4 bases from V and 3 bases from J, leaving 18 bases between. CDR3 in DNA: TGTGCCAGCAGCTCTGGACAGCAAACAGAGGAAGAGACCCAGTACTTC. It translates to CASSSGQQTEEETQYF.

This clone has a single count. This sequence joins TRBV7-2 and TRBJ2-7, with D tentatively TRBD2 (5 bases). Germline assignment: CDR1 SGHTA and CDR2 FQGNSA. V lost 3 bases to trimming and J lost 3 bases, with 12 bases between them. The length of the CDR3 is 14 residues. DNA for the CDR3: TGTGCCAGCAGCTTGAGTGGGAGCCGCTACGAGCAGTACTTC. Translation gives CASSLSGSRYEQYF.

V gene TRBV9 combines with J gene TRBJ2-3; D unresolved. Germline lookup yields CDR1 SGDLS and CDR2 YYNGEE. The CDR3 length is 12 residues. V dropped 3 bases and J dropped 6 bases, with 8 bases sitting between them. The CDR3: CASSEPVDTQYF. The CDR3 DNA sequence: TGTGCCAGCAGCGAACCGGTGGATACGCAGTATTTT.

In nucleotides, the CDR3 is TGTGCCAGCAGCTTTACAGGGTCTGGCACTGAAGCTTTCTTT. This encodes CASSFTGSGTEAFF. The chain carries TRBV7-9 and TRBJ1-1; a weak D match, TRBD1 (6 bases). This CDR3 has 14 amino acids. V was clipped by 3 bases and J by 4 bases, with 12 bases between them. Per the germline V gene, CDR1 is SEHNR and CDR2 is FQNEAQ (reference sequence).

The chain has TRBV4-1 and TRBJ2-7, with a weak D call TRBD1 (5 bases). V was cut by 4 bases and J by 4 bases, with 14 bases left in between. The CDR3 loop spans 14 amino acids. Germline V gene lookup returns CDR1 MGHRA and CDR2 YSYEKL. The CDR3 region has the DNA TGCGCCAGCAGCCGAGAGCCAGGGCAGTACGAGCAGTACTTC. Translation gives CASSREPGQYEQYF.

This chain links TRBV5-4 with TRBJ1-2, with 7 nucleotides matching TRBD1. Losses at the gene ends were 5 bases for V and 4 bases for J; bases not matched to a gene: 8. Germline V gives CDR1 SGHNT, CDR2 YYREEE (reference sequence). CDR3 size: 14 residues. CDR3 sequence reads: CASRGGQSPYGYTF. The DNA for the CDR3 is TGTGCCAGCAGGGGGGGACAGTCACCCTATGGCTACACCTTC.

The chain carries TRBV9 and TRBJ2-1; 10 bases agree with TRBD2. J lost 4 bases, V lost 4 bases, and 8 bases had no gene match. The V gene's germline CDR1 is SGDLS and CDR2 YYNGEE. The CDR3 covers 16 residues. The CDR3 bases are TGTGCCAGCAGCTCGACACTAGCGGGAAAATACAATGAGCAGTTCTTC. It yields the protein CASSSTLAGKYNEQFF.

V usage is TRBV2 and J usage is TRBJ1-2, with TRBD1 matching over 9 bases. The V and J ends lost 6 bases and 6 bases, in that order; junction bases with no gene match: 8. Germline CDR1 and CDR2: SNHLY and FYNNEI. The CDR3 extends over 14 amino acids. DNA for the CDR3: TGTGCCAGCAGAAAGGGACAGGGAGTACATGGCTACACCTTC. Its translation is CASRKGQGVHGYTF.

The rearrangement uses TRBV12-5 and TRBJ1-2, with TRBD1 matching 10 bases. V was clipped by 5 bases and J by 2 bases; unmatched bases: 2. CDR3 length: 14 amino acids. Germline V gene data show CDR1 as LGHNT and CDR2 as FRNRAP. CDR3 loop: CASGGDRGNYGYTF. The CDR3 DNA is TGTGCTAGTGGTGGGGACAGGGGCAACTATGGCTACACCTTC.

The V call is TRBV7-9, the J call TRBJ1-1, with 7 bases aligning to TRBD1. The CDR3 contains 16 residues. With V trimmed by 5 bases and J by 3 bases, 12 bases remained unmatched. Germline V gives CDR1 SEHNR, CDR2 FQNEAQ (reference sequence). The CDR3 DNA is TGTGCCAGCAGCCAACTAACAGGGGTGAAAGACACTGAAGCTTTCTTT. Residues: CASSQLTGVKDTEAFF.

About this clone itself: One base away lies a much larger clone, so this may be a sequencing read error. Within the sample, other DNA sequences also encode this same CDR3. The chain recombines TRBV19 with TRBJ1-2, with 7 nucleotides matching TRBD1. With 5 bases clipped from V and 5 bases from J, the junction kept 5 bases outside the gene matches. Germline CDR1 and CDR2: LNHDA and SQIVND (reference sequence). This CDR3 is built from 13 residues. As DNA, the CDR3 is TGTGCCAGTAGTGAACAGGGGCTTTATGGCTACACCTTC. This encodes CASSEQGLYGYTF.

The chain links TRBV15 to TRBJ1-4, with 7 bases that match TRBD1. Trimming at V came to 0 bases and at J to 3 bases, leaving 4 bases not matched to a gene. The germline V gene has CDR1 LNHNV and CDR2 YYDKDF (reference sequence). This CDR3 comprises 16 residues. The CDR3 region is CATSRDPGTANEKLFF. CDR3 nucleotide sequence: TGTGCCACCAGCAGAGACCCCGGGACAGCTAATGAAAAACTGTTTTTT.

The chain has TRBV28 and TRBJ1-4; no clear D. Germline V gene data show CDR1 as MDHEN and CDR2 as SYDVKM. V lost 8 bases to trimming and J lost 8 bases, with 15 bases between them. The CDR3 loop spans 13 amino acids. CDR3 sequence reads: CASLFMGGEKLFF. In DNA form, the CDR3 reads TGTGCCAGCCTATTCATGGGCGGGGAAAAACTGTTTTTT. The full variable domain, completed using reference TRBV28 and TRBJ1-4, is DVKVTQSSRYLVKRTGEKVFLECVQDMDHENMFWYRQDPGLGLRLIYFSYDVKMKEKGDIPEGYSVSREKKERFSLILESASTNQTSMYLCASLFMGGEKLFFGSGTQLSVL.